Presented here are 10 T cell receptor beta chains from one specimen sequenced in a study of T-cell reconstitution after alpha-beta-depleted transplantation in children. It was with unique molecular identifiers that the TCRbeta library was prepared. MiXCR, applied by TCRdb to the PCR reads, yields one record per CDR3 protein. The repertoire has around 400,000 distinct CDR3 sequences, 11% of them found once; the top ten carry 4.5% to 6%. Sequenced material: PBMCs from the stem cell graft donor, taken from the stem cell graft. These receptors came from a human donor who donated a stem cell graft to a child with acute myeloid leukemia.

Many counts were recorded for this clonotype. The chain joins TRBV12-3 or TRBV12-4 to TRBJ2-4, with 10 positions matching TRBD2. V trimming: 5 bases; J trimming: 10 bases; junction bases outside the gene matches: 14. The CDR3 is 16 amino acids. CDR3 protein: CASSPQAGGEGVIQYF. The CDR3 bases are TGTGCCAGCAGTCCCCAAGCGGGAGGGGAAGGGGTTATTCAGTACTTC.

The V call is TRBV20-1, the J call TRBJ1-6; D is uncertain. CDR1 DFQATT and CDR2 SNEGSKA come from the germline V gene (reference sequence). Trimming stripped 3 bases from V and 6 bases from J, with 15 bases between. The CDR3 loop spans 15 amino acids. In DNA, the CDR3 is TGCAGTGCTAGTCCCGCCCCGGCGGGTAATTCACCCCTCCACTTT. Its protein product is CSASPAPAGNSPLHF.

This clonotype was observed many times. The chain recombines TRBV20-1 with TRBJ1-3; TRBD1 agrees at 9 bases. The CDR3 is 16 amino acids. Germline loops: CDR1 DFQATT, CDR2 SNEGSKA (reference sequence). J was trimmed by 0 bases and V by 4 bases; bases with no gene match: 7. The CDR3 sequence: CSATRTGDYSGNTIYF. The CDR3, as DNA: TGCAGTGCTACAAGGACAGGGGACTACTCTGGAAACACCATATATTTT.

The rearrangement links TRBV5-6 to TRBJ2-7, with TRBD1 matching 9 bases. Germline values: CDR1 SGHDT, CDR2 YYEEEE. This CDR3 is 14 amino acids long. V trimming: 0 bases; J trimming: 5 bases; junction bases outside the gene matches: 3. The CDR3 loop reads CASSLVDRGNEQYV. CDR3 DNA sequence: TGTGCCAGCAGCTTGGTGGACAGGGGTAACGAGCAGTACGTC.

Only a few counts were recorded for this clonotype. The V call is TRBV10-3, the J call TRBJ2-3; TRBD2 is a possible D gene (6 bases). V was trimmed by 7 bases and J by 0 bases, leaving 14 bases between them. The germline CDR1 and CDR2 sequences are ENHRY and SYGVKD. The CDR3 contains 15 residues. In DNA form, the CDR3 reads TGTGCCATCACCGGGTCGAGCGGGAGCACAGATACGCAGTATTTT. This sequence encodes CAITGSSGSTDTQYF.

This clonotype came up many times. V usage is TRBV3-1 and J usage is TRBJ1-1; TRBD1 matches 7 bases. This CDR3 has 16 residues. The V segment lost 1 base and the J segment 1 base; nucleotides outside the gene matches: 6. Germline V lookup: CDR1 LGHDT, CDR2 YNNKEL (reference sequence). CDR3 sequence: CASSQGPTGRNTEAFF. CDR3 sequence (DNA): TGTGCCAGCAGCCAAGGCCCGACAGGGAGGAACACTGAAGCTTTCTTT.

The V gene is TRBV3-1, the J gene TRBJ1-2; TRBD1 matches 10 bases. Germline V gives CDR1 LGHDT, CDR2 YNNKEL (reference sequence). V lost 0 bases, J lost 8 bases, and 6 bases stayed unmatched. The CDR3 covers 15 residues. The CDR3 region is CASSQDLGTGDGYTF. In DNA, the CDR3 is TGTGCCAGCAGCCAAGATCTTGGGACAGGGGACGGCTACACCTTC.

This clonotype was recorded many times. The V gene is TRBV27, the J gene TRBJ2-4, with 13 bases aligning to TRBD2. V lost 5 bases to trimming and J lost 10 bases; unmatched junction nucleotides: 8. CDR1 and CDR2 from the germline V gene are MNHEY and SMNVEV (reference sequence). This CDR3 comprises 15 residues. CDR3 amino acids: CASSPRTSGGGIQYF. Here the CDR3 DNA reads TGTGCCAGCAGTCCTAGGACTAGCGGGGGTGGGATTCAGTACTTC.

The rearrangement links TRBV6-5 to TRBJ2-2; 13 nucleotides agree with TRBD2. Per germline, CDR1 MNHEY and CDR2 SVGAGI. V shed 6 bases and J 1 base; nucleotides not matched to a gene: 5. The CDR3 length is 17 residues. CDR3 protein: CASSLTSGGVNTGELFF. CDR3 sequence (DNA): TGTGCCAGCAGCCTTACTAGCGGGGGGGTGAACACCGGGGAGCTGTTTTTT.

In this sample, this clonotype turned up many times. J is TRBJ2-3 and V is TRBV12-3 or TRBV12-4, with 8 bases identical to TRBD2. V lost 5 bases and J lost 7; bases outside the gene matches: 8. This CDR3 spans 14 amino acids. The CDR3 DNA follows: TGTGCCAGCAGTCGGAGCGGGAGCGACTATACGCAGTATTTT. It is translated as CASSRSGSDYTQYF.